The 17 T cell receptor beta chains below were found in one sample sequenced in a study of blood T cell repertoires in COVID-19. Using immunoSEQ multiplex PCR, the repertoire was profiled, and TCRdb retains in-frame clones only, with some absent. The profile shows 150,000 to 200,000 clones, approximately 90% of them singletons. The sample consisted of peripheral blood. The source of these receptors is a woman aged 25 to 39 with acute or convalescent COVID-19.

V is TRBV28 and J is TRBJ1-2, with 9 positions matching TRBD1. Unmatched junction bases numbered 7, after V lost 5 bases and J lost 6 bases. This CDR3 region has 14 residues. Germline CDR1 MDHEN, CDR2 SYDVKM. DNA of the CDR3: TGTGCCAGCAGTGCGGGACAGGGTACCCATGGCTACACCTTC. Encoded protein: CASSAGQGTHGYTF.

The V call is TRBV5-1, the J call TRBJ2-5, with D perhaps TRBD2 (5 bases). Between the trimmed V and J ends, which lost 4 bases and 4 bases, there was a span of 14 bases. Germline CDR1 SGHRS, CDR2 YFSETQ. The CDR3 covers 14 residues. The CDR3: CASSPGLGRETQYF. The CDR3 DNA reads TGCGCCAGCAGCCCGGGCCTAGGGAGAGAGACCCAGTACTTC. The complete variable domain, with remaining parts taken from reference TRBV5-1 and TRBJ2-5, reads KAGVTQTPRYLIKTRGQQVTLSCSPISGHRSVSWYQQTPGQGLQFLFEYFSETQRNKGNFPGRFSGRQFSNSRSEMNVSTLELGDSALYLCASSPGLGRETQYFGPGTRLLVL.

This clone was seen just once. The J gene is TRBJ2-7, the V gene TRBV5-1; TRBD2 aligns across 7 bases. CDR3 length: 14 amino acids. CDR1 is SGHRS and CDR2 is YFSETQ in the germline V gene. V trimming: 0 bases; J trimming: 5 bases; junction bases outside the gene matches: 5. The CDR3 sequence: CASSLGEAGNEQYF. CDR3 sequence (DNA): TGCGCCAGCAGCTTGGGAGAAGCGGGAAACGAGCAGTACTTC.

The chain is built from TRBV10-2 and TRBJ2-7; 8 bases agree with TRBD1. The CDR3 contains 14 residues. Looked up from germline, CDR1 is WSHSY and CDR2 is SAAADI. With 6 bases clipped from V and 4 bases from J, the junction kept 8 bases outside the gene matches. The CDR3 DNA reads TGCGCCAGCAGAAGACAGGGGAACAATTACGAGCAGTACTTC. It codes for CASRRQGNNYEQYF.

The rearrangement joins TRBV29-1 to TRBJ1-2; D not certain. The ends were cut back, 4 bases at V and 4 bases at J, with 10 bases in the middle. This CDR3 contains 12 residues. From germline, CDR1 is SQVTM and CDR2 ANQGSEA. The CDR3 sequence is CSVAAVGYGYTF. The CDR3, as DNA: TGCAGCGTTGCGGCGGTTGGCTATGGCTACACCTTC.

This clone appeared a single time. This sequence joins TRBV7-2 and TRBJ1-4, with TRBD1 matching over 7 bases. V trimming: 5 bases; J trimming: 7 bases; junction bases outside the gene matches: 4. Germline CDR1 reads SGHTA; CDR2 reads FQGNSA. The CDR3 runs 13 residues. The CDR3 nucleotides are TGTGCCAGCAGCCCAGGGACAGCTGAAAAACTGTTTTTT. This sequence encodes CASSPGTAEKLFF.

The CDR3 loop is CASSYYSYEQYF. In DNA form, the CDR3 reads TGTGCCAGCAGTTATTACTCCTACGAGCAGTACTTC. The chain has TRBV2 and TRBJ2-7; D gene uncertain. Trimming removed 5 bases at V and 0 bases at J, with 5 bases between. Germline CDR1 reads SNHLY; CDR2 reads FYNNEI. The CDR3 has 12 amino acids.

This sequence joins TRBV11-3 and TRBJ2-4, with D tentatively TRBD2 (6 bases). The CDR3 length is 15 residues. Germline V gene data show CDR1 as SGHNT and CDR2 as YENEEA. Trimming removed 1 base at V and 5 bases at J, with 12 bases between. The CDR3 nucleotides are TGTGCCAGCAGCTTAGCCGGGGGACGGGAAAACATTCAGTACTTC. Protein sequence: CASSLAGGRENIQYF.

This clone was recorded a few times. The rearrangement uses TRBV12-3 or TRBV12-4 and TRBJ1-1, with D unclear. The CDR3 contains 11 residues. Trimming took off 3 bases at V and 4 bases at J, with 3 bases between the two ends. The CDR3 region has the DNA TGTGCCAGCAGTTTCTTCACTGAAGCTTTCTTT. This gives the protein CASSFFTEAFF.

This chain uses TRBV7-2 with TRBJ1-2, with D unclear. The V gene lost 1 base and the J gene lost 1 base, with 4 bases spanning the gap. The CDR3 totals 13 residues. Germline-derived CDR1 and CDR2 are SGHTA and FQGNSA. In DNA form, the CDR3 reads TGTGCCAGCAGCTTAGTAGTTAACTATGGCTACACCTTC. Protein product: CASSLVVNYGYTF.

The chain recombines TRBV15 with TRBJ1-1; maybe TRBD1 (5 bases). Germline-derived CDR1 and CDR2 are LNHNV and YYDKDF (reference sequence). V was trimmed by 3 bases and J by 6 bases, leaving 11 bases between them. The CDR3 is 13 amino acids. For the CDR3, the DNA is TGTGCCACCAGCAGGACAGACAGAGCTGAAGCTTTCTTT. Translating it yields CATSRTDRAEAFF.

CDR3 region: CASSSFGQGYGYTF. CDR3 DNA: TGTGCCAGCAGTTCATTCGGACAGGGCTATGGCTACACCTTC. V gene TRBV28 combines with J gene TRBJ1-2; 8 positions agree with TRBD1. Germline trimming cut 4 bases from V and 4 bases from J; bases unmatched to any gene: 5. The CDR3 is 14 amino acids. From germline, CDR1 is MDHEN and CDR2 SYDVKM.

The rearrangement uses TRBV7-9 and TRBJ1-2; no definite D call. This CDR3 is 14 amino acids long. Trimming stripped 3 bases from V and 6 bases from J, with 14 bases between. Germline V CDR1 and CDR2: SEHNR, FQNEAQ (reference sequence). CDR3 DNA sequence: TGTGCCAGCAGCTTCTTGGCAGGTGTTAATGGCTACACCTTC. Translating it yields CASSFLAGVNGYTF. Combining the CDR3 with reference TRBV7-9 and TRBJ1-2 gives the whole variable domain DTGVSQNPRHKITKRGQNVTFRCDPISEHNRLYWYRQTLGQGPEFLTYFQNEAQLEKSRLLSDRFSAERPKGSFSTLEIQRTEQGDSAMYLCASSFLAGVNGYTFGSGTRLTVV.

This chain joins TRBV6-1 and TRBJ2-1, with 7 bases aligning to TRBD2. From germline, CDR1 is MNHNS and CDR2 SASEGT. With V trimmed by 0 bases and J by 2 bases, 4 bases remained unmatched. CDR3 length equals 16 residues. CDR3 coding DNA: TGTGCCAGCAGTGAAGCTCAGGGACTACCCTACAATGAGCAGTTCTTC. Its protein product is CASSEAQGLPYNEQFF.

The V and J genes are TRBV28 and TRBJ2-5, with 7 bases that match TRBD1. From germline, CDR1 is MDHEN and CDR2 SYDVKM. The CDR3 has 15 amino acids. The ends lost 2 bases at V and 1 base at J; junction bases unmatched: 4. The CDR3 DNA reads as TGTGCCAGCAGTTTAAGTAGGGGGCTCCAAGAGACCCAGTACTTC. Translating gives CASSLSRGLQETQYF.

The chain links TRBV5-1 to TRBJ1-5; 10 positions match TRBD1. The germline CDR1 and CDR2 sequences are SGHRS and YFSETQ. Germline trimming cut 0 bases from V and 8 bases from J; bases unmatched to any gene: 5. The CDR3 totals 15 residues. The CDR3 bases are TGCGCCAGCAGCTTGGTCGGACAGGGGGGAGAGCCCCAGCATTTT. Amino acids: CASSLVGQGGEPQHF.

V gene TRBV28 combines with J gene TRBJ2-7; D uncertain. Between the trimmed V and J ends, which lost 1 base and 10 bases, there was a span of 8 bases. CDR1 and CDR2 (germline): MDHEN, SYDVKM. CDR3 length equals 11 residues. CDR3 residues: CASSLYGDQYF. DNA of the CDR3: TGTGCCAGCAGTTTATACGGAGACCAGTACTTC.